These 7 T cell receptor beta chains share one sample of origin, sequenced in a study of shared clonotypes between healthy human individuals (TCRdb year 2020). Receptor amplification or capture employed the immunoSEQ multiplex PCR assay. The table comes from immuneACCESS by way of TCRdb, which keeps in-frame sequences with V and J called. Part of the clones is missing from these tables; in studies checked, under half for an unresolved V gene and the rest for unknown reasons. Counted in this sample were about 550,000 clones; around 95% of them appeared once. The ten largest make up 0.11% of the sample. CD8 naive samples were CD45RO-negative cells positively selected for CCR7, giving a CD45RA+CCR7+ population that excluded TemRA cells. The sample comprised naive CD8+ T cells sorted from blood. The label giving this sample's cell subset or site can be read as: CD45RA+CCR7+. The receptors here all came from a woman younger than 45 in good health.

The chain employs TRBV27 and TRBJ2-7, with TRBD2 matching over 10 bases. The V and J ends lost 0 bases and 1 base, in that order; junction bases with no gene match: 3. Germline V gene lookup returns CDR1 MNHEY and CDR2 SMNVEV (reference sequence). CDR3 length equals 16 residues. CDR3 region: CASSLSSAGGSYEQYF. The DNA of the CDR3 is TGTGCCAGCAGTTTATCATCAGCGGGAGGGTCCTACGAGCAGTACTTC.

This chain connects TRBV4-2 to TRBJ2-5; the match to TRBD2 covers 7 bases. Matching the DNA end better, TRBJ2-7 makes the J call doubtful. Germline-derived CDR1 and CDR2 are LGHNA and YNFKEQ. The CDR3 is 15 amino acids. Here the CDR3 DNA reads TGTGCCAGCAGCCAGAGCGGGGTAGGCTCCTACGAGCAGTACTTC. Translating it yields CASSQSGVGSYEQYF.

This chain joins TRBV6-1 and TRBJ2-3, with unresolved D. The germline V gene encodes CDR1 MNHNS and CDR2 SASEGT. This CDR3 comprises 17 residues. V was trimmed by 0 bases and J by 2 bases, leaving 15 bases between them. In DNA form, the CDR3 reads TGTGCCAGCAGTGAAGCAGTAGGGTGGACGAACACAGATACGCAGTATTTT. Translated: CASSEAVGWTNTDTQYF.

The chain couples TRBV7-9 to TRBJ2-2, with D hard to call. Per the germline V gene, CDR1 is SEHNR and CDR2 is FQNEAQ (reference sequence). CDR3 length: 13 residues. Trimming left V 5 bases short and J 2 bases short, with 6 bases between. The CDR3 region is CASSAVNTGELFF. CDR3 nucleotides: TGTGCCAGCAGCGCCGTAAACACCGGGGAGCTGTTTTTT.

This rearrangement joins TRBV27 to TRBJ2-6; TRBD2 matches 7 bases. V was pared by 6 bases and J by 0 bases, with 8 bases of the junction left unmatched. The germline V gene has CDR1 MNHEY and CDR2 SMNVEV (reference sequence). The CDR3 length is 17 residues. The CDR3 DNA sequence: TGTGCCAGCAGACTGACTGGGGGGGGCTCTGGGGCCAACGTCCTGACTTTC. Residues: CASRLTGGGSGANVLTF.

The chain carries TRBV4-1 and TRBJ1-1; D not certain. Germline V CDR1 and CDR2: MGHRA, YSYEKL. With 3 bases removed from V and 5 bases from J, the gap between germline ends came to 10 bases. The CDR3 runs to 13 residues. CDR3 amino acids: CASSQKDGTEAFF. The CDR3 DNA is TGCGCCAGCAGCCAGAAGGACGGGACTGAAGCTTTCTTT.

The chain joins TRBV19 to TRBJ2-1, with no clear D. V was pared by 3 bases and J by 6 bases, with 12 bases between. CDR3 length equals 14 residues. Germline CDR1 LNHDA, CDR2 SQIVND (reference sequence). DNA of the CDR3: TGTGCCAGTAGTATGATCTTAGGGCTCAATGAGCAGTTCTTC. Translated: CASSMILGLNEQFF. The variable domain in full, with the rest retrieved from reference TRBV19 and TRBJ2-1, is DGGITQSPKYLFRKEGQNVTLSCEQNLNHDAMYWYRQDPGQGLRLIYYSQIVNDFQKGDIAEGYSVSREKKESFPLTVTSAQKNPTAFYLCASSMILGLNEQFFGPGTRLTVL.